A selection of T cell receptor beta chains follows, all from one sample in a study of shared clonotypes between healthy human individuals. Generated by immunoSEQ multiplex PCR, the TCRdb table keeps only in-frame clones and is missing some. The sample consists of over a million clones, 75% to 80% of them appearing once. The sequenced material came from memory CD4+ T cells from PBMCs. The receptors come from a man aged 18-30 years in good health. Some clones in this sample may be carry-over from other donors' samples. The CDR3 runs from the conserved cysteine through the conserved F or W. The D gene is left open where the match is weak. The size entry is marked missing in some rows and otherwise reads once, few, many or a size class.

clone size: NA
V gene: TRBV15
J gene: TRBJ1-1
D gene: NA
CDR3 protein: CATSREGKVKPAFF
CDR3 DNA: TGTGCCACCAGCAGAGAAGGGAAGGTCAAACCAGCTTTCTTT

clone size: NA
V gene: TRBV5-1
J gene: TRBJ2-7
D gene: NA
CDR3 protein: CASSLTGPAYEQYF
CDR3 DNA: TGCGCCAGCAGCTTGACCGGGCCCGCCTACGAGCAGTACTTC

clone size: NA
V gene: TRBV28
J gene: TRBJ1-1
D gene: TRBD1
CDR3 protein: CASSLGGGEGAFF
CDR3 DNA: TGTGCCAGCAGTTTAGGAGGGGGCGAAGGGGCTTTCTTT

clone size: many
V gene: TRBV27
J gene: TRBJ1-2
D gene: NA
CDR3 protein: CASRKNRDIDYGYTF
CDR3 DNA: TGTGCCAGCAGAAAAAACCGGGACATCGACTATGGCTACACCTTC

clone size: NA
V gene: TRBV15
J gene: TRBJ1-2
D gene: TRBD1
CDR3 protein: CATSNRGSPNYGYTF
CDR3 DNA: TGTGCCACCAGCAACAGGGGGAGCCCTAACTATGGCTACACCTTC

clone size: NA
V gene: TRBV18
J gene: TRBJ1-2
D gene: NA
CDR3 protein: CASSPPGGPYGYTF
CDR3 DNA: TGTGCCAGCTCACCACCGGGAGGGCCCTATGGCTACACCTTC

clone size: NA
V gene: TRBV7-2
J gene: TRBJ2-7
D gene: NA
CDR3 protein: CASSSPGALEQYF
CDR3 DNA: TGTGCCAGCAGCTCGCCAGGGGCCCTCGAGCAGTACTTC

clone size: NA
V gene: TRBV9
J gene: TRBJ1-1
D gene: NA
CDR3 protein: CASSVGFGFRGNTEAFF
CDR3 DNA: TGTGCCAGCAGCGTAGGGTTCGGGTTCCGAGGGAACACTGAAGCTTTCTTT

clone size: NA
V gene: TRBV9
J gene: TRBJ2-3
D gene: NA
CDR3 protein: CASSVAHTDTQYF
CDR3 DNA: TGTGCCAGCAGCGTAGCTCACACAGATACGCAGTATTTT

clone size: NA
V gene: TRBV7-2
J gene: TRBJ2-7
D gene: NA
CDR3 protein: CASSLDPGPSWPYEQYF
CDR3 DNA: TGTGCCAGCAGCTTAGACCCGGGACCGTCATGGCCCTACGAGCAGTACTTC

clone size: NA
V gene: TRBV4-3
J gene: TRBJ2-3
D gene: TRBD2
CDR3 protein: CASSPRGAGDIDTQYF
CDR3 DNA: TGCGCCAGCAGCCCACGGGGAGCGGGAGATATAGATACGCAGTATTTT

clone size: NA
V gene: TRBV7-9
J gene: TRBJ2-3
D gene: NA
CDR3 protein: CASSLRAGTDTQYF
CDR3 DNA: TGTGCCAGCAGCTTAAGGGCCGGCACAGATACGCAGTATTTT

clone size: NA
V gene: TRBV5-1
J gene: TRBJ1-2
D gene: NA
CDR3 protein: CASSLLTGTPNGYTF
CDR3 DNA: TGCGCCAGCAGCTTATTAACCGGGACTCCTAATGGCTACACCTTC

clone size: NA
V gene: TRBV6-1
J gene: TRBJ2-5
D gene: TRBD1
CDR3 protein: CASSDRDRGLQETQYF
CDR3 DNA: TGTGCCAGCAGTGACCGGGACAGGGGGCTACAAGAGACCCAGTACTTC

clone size: NA
V gene: TRBV5-1
J gene: TRBJ1-1
D gene: NA
CDR3 protein: CASSLVLGGNTEAFF
CDR3 DNA: TGCGCCAGCAGCTTGGTTCTAGGCGGGAACACTGAAGCTTTCTTT

clone size: few
V gene: TRBV19
J gene: TRBJ1-4
D gene: NA
CDR3 protein: CASTSGRGREKLFF
CDR3 DNA: TGTGCCAGTACAAGCGGCAGGGGTCGCGAAAAACTGTTTTTT

clone size: NA
V gene: TRBV29-1
J gene: TRBJ2-1
D gene: NA
CDR3 protein: CSVDRDSEGNEQFF
CDR3 DNA: TGCAGCGTTGACCGGGACTCCGAGGGTAATGAGCAGTTCTTC

clone size: NA
V gene: TRBV30
J gene: TRBJ2-7
D gene: NA
CDR3 protein: CAHRVSYEQYF
CDR3 DNA: TGTGCCCACAGGGTTTCTTACGAGCAGTACTTC

clone size: few
V gene: TRBV10-2
J gene: TRBJ2-1
D gene: TRBD2
CDR3 protein: CASNPGSGNNNEQFF
CDR3 DNA: TGCGCCAGCAACCCGGGGAGCGGGAACAACAATGAGCAGTTCTTC

clone size: few
V gene: TRBV7-3
J gene: TRBJ2-2
D gene: NA
CDR3 protein: CASSPQGTGELFF
CDR3 DNA: TGTGCCAGCAGCCCACAGGGCACCGGGGAGCTGTTTTTT

clone size: NA
V gene: TRBV28
J gene: TRBJ2-7
D gene: NA
CDR3 protein: CASSPFTGNDEQYF
CDR3 DNA: TGTGCCAGCAGTCCTTTTACAGGGAACGACGAGCAGTACTTC

clone size: NA
V gene: TRBV2
J gene: TRBJ2-2
D gene: NA
CDR3 protein: CASRTGNTGELFF
CDR3 DNA: TGTGCCAGCAGGACAGGGAACACCGGGGAGCTGTTTTTT

clone size: few
V gene: TRBV7-9
J gene: TRBJ1-3
D gene: NA
CDR3 protein: CASSTQGLFSGNTIYF
CDR3 DNA: TGTGCCAGCAGCACCCAGGGCCTGTTCTCTGGAAACACCATATATTTT

clone size: NA
V gene: TRBV27
J gene: TRBJ2-5
D gene: TRBD1
CDR3 protein: CASRADREETQYF
CDR3 DNA: TGTGCCAGCAGGGCGGACAGGGAAGAGACCCAGTACTTC

clone size: NA
V gene: TRBV7-2
J gene: TRBJ1-1
D gene: NA
CDR3 protein: CASSLGSGPSMNTEAFF
CDR3 DNA: TGTGCCAGCAGCTTAGGTTCTGGACCTTCTATGAACACTGAAGCTTTCTTT

clone size: NA
V gene: TRBV5-1
J gene: TRBJ1-1
D gene: NA
CDR3 protein: CASSYGRGDGGTEAFF
CDR3 DNA: TGCGCCAGCAGCTACGGTCGGGGAGACGGGGGCACTGAAGCTTTCTTT

clone size: NA
V gene: TRBV20-1
J gene: TRBJ1-6
D gene: NA
CDR3 protein: CSASIGSPLHF
CDR3 DNA: TGCAGTGCGAGCATAGGTTCACCCCTCCACTTT

clone size: NA
V gene: TRBV2
J gene: TRBJ2-7
D gene: TRBD1
CDR3 protein: CASTRDSYEQYF
CDR3 DNA: TGTGCCAGCACCAGGGACAGCTACGAGCAGTACTTC

clone size: once
V gene: TRBV5-1
J gene: TRBJ1-1
D gene: NA
CDR3 protein: CASSPFVDTEAFF
CDR3 DNA: TGCGCCAGCAGCCCGTTTGTGGACACTGAAGCTTTCTTT

clone size: NA
V gene: TRBV5-4
J gene: TRBJ2-1
D gene: NA
CDR3 protein: CASSLGRDNEQFF
CDR3 DNA: TGTGCCAGCAGCTTGGGCCGCGACAATGAGCAGTTCTTC

clone size: NA
V gene: TRBV5-1
J gene: TRBJ2-7
D gene: TRBD2
CDR3 protein: CASSTEGGSYEQYF
CDR3 DNA: TGCGCCAGCAGCACTGAGGGAGGGTCCTACGAGCAGTACTTC

clone size: NA
V gene: TRBV10-1
J gene: TRBJ2-7
D gene: TRBD2
CDR3 protein: CASSESTGGPGEQYF
CDR3 DNA: TGCGCCAGCAGTGAGTCGACGGGAGGGCCTGGAGAGCAGTACTTC

clone size: many
V gene: TRBV28
J gene: TRBJ1-2
D gene: TRBD1
CDR3 protein: CASRTQDRGLGYTF
CDR3 DNA: TGTGCCAGCAGGACCCAGGACAGGGGGCTTGGCTACACCTTC

clone size: NA
V gene: TRBV10-2
J gene: TRBJ2-1
D gene: TRBD2
CDR3 protein: CASSGAAGRVNNEQFF
CDR3 DNA: TGCGCCAGCAGTGGGGCGGCCGGGAGGGTCAACAATGAGCAGTTCTTC

clone size: NA
V gene: TRBV28
J gene: TRBJ2-3
D gene: NA
CDR3 protein: CASSLAGARGFGTQYF
CDR3 DNA: TGTGCCAGCAGTTTAGCGGGGGCGAGGGGTTTTGGTACGCAGTATTTT

clone size: NA
V gene: TRBV9
J gene: TRBJ2-1
D gene: TRBD2
CDR3 protein: CASSVVTSGSDEQFF
CDR3 DNA: TGTGCCAGCAGCGTAGTGACTAGCGGGAGTGATGAGCAGTTCTTC

clone size: many
V gene: TRBV5-1
J gene: TRBJ2-7
D gene: TRBD2
CDR3 protein: CASSLAPSGRSREQYF
CDR3 DNA: TGCGCCAGCAGCTTGGCCCCCAGCGGGAGATCCCGCGAGCAGTACTTC

clone size: NA
V gene: TRBV15
J gene: TRBJ2-7
D gene: NA
CDR3 protein: CATSRGARDAGSYEQYF
CDR3 DNA: TGTGCCACCAGCAGGGGGGCCAGGGACGCCGGCTCCTACGAGCAGTACTTC

clone size: NA
V gene: TRBV27
J gene: TRBJ2-3
D gene: TRBD2
CDR3 protein: CASRSSGSSTDTQYF
CDR3 DNA: TGTGCCAGCAGGTCTAGCGGGAGTAGCACAGATACGCAGTATTTT

clone size: NA
V gene: TRBV12-5
J gene: TRBJ2-3
D gene: NA
CDR3 protein: CASGLGQHSTDTQYF
CDR3 DNA: TGTGCTAGTGGTTTGGGTCAGCATAGCACAGATACGCAGTATTTT

clone size: NA
V gene: TRBV5-5
J gene: TRBJ1-2
D gene: TRBD1
CDR3 protein: CASSPRTGGRVNYGYTF
CDR3 DNA: TGTGCCAGCAGCCCTAGGACAGGGGGAAGGGTTAACTATGGCTACACCTTC

clone size: NA
V gene: TRBV5-1
J gene: TRBJ1-2
D gene: NA
CDR3 protein: CASSPSGLTNYGYTF
CDR3 DNA: TGCGCCAGCAGCCCGTCGGGACTGACTAACTATGGCTACACCTTC

clone size: once
V gene: TRBV18
J gene: TRBJ1-2
D gene: NA
CDR3 protein: CASSPRDPNYGYTF
CDR3 DNA: TGTGCCAGCTCACCGCGGGACCCTAACTATGGCTACACCTTC

clone size: NA
V gene: TRBV29-1
J gene: TRBJ1-5
D gene: TRBD1
CDR3 protein: CSVRTGTGSNQPQHF
CDR3 DNA: TGCAGCGTGAGAACCGGGACAGGGAGCAATCAGCCCCAGCATTTT

clone size: many
V gene: TRBV5-6
J gene: TRBJ1-2
D gene: TRBD1
CDR3 protein: CASSFYLTGGILGGYTF
CDR3 DNA: TGTGCCAGCAGCTTTTATCTCACAGGGGGCATTTTGGGAGGCTACACCTTC

clone size: few
V gene: TRBV7-9
J gene: TRBJ2-1
D gene: TRBD2
CDR3 protein: CASSSILADKSSYNEQFF
CDR3 DNA: TGTGCCAGCAGCAGCATACTAGCGGACAAGAGCTCCTACAATGAGCAGTTCTTC

clone size: NA
V gene: TRBV5-4
J gene: TRBJ1-1
D gene: NA
CDR3 protein: CASSSTTVPTEAFF
CDR3 DNA: TGTGCCAGCAGCTCAACGACAGTCCCCACTGAAGCTTTCTTT

clone size: NA
V gene: TRBV6-5
J gene: TRBJ1-1
D gene: NA
CDR3 protein: CASARKGEAFF
CDR3 DNA: TGTGCCAGCGCTAGGAAGGGGGAGGCTTTCTTT